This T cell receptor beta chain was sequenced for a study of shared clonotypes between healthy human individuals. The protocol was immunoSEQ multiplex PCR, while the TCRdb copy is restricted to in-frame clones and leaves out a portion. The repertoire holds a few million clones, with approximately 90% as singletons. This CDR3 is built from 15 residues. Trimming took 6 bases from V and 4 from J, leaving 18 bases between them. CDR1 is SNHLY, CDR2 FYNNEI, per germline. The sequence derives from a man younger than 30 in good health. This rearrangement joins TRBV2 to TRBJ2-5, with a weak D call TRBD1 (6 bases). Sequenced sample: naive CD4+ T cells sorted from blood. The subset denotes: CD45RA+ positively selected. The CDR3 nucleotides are TGTGCCAGCAGCGGCCAACGACAACAGGGAGAGACCCAGTACTTC. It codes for CASSGQRQQGETQYF.